A selection of T cell receptor beta chains follows, all from one sample in a study of blood T cell repertoires in COVID-19. Sequencing used immunoSEQ multiplex PCR; TCRdb keeps in-frame clones, though not all of them. The repertoire holds approximately 290,000 clones, with 90% as singletons. Sequences were obtained from PBMCs or T cells enriched from blood (not recorded which). These TCRs come from a woman between 18 and 29 years old with acute COVID-19. The CDR3 runs from the conserved cysteine through the conserved F or W.

v_call	j_call	cdr3_length	cdr3_aa
TRBV3-1/TRBV3-2	TRBJ2-7	14	CASTSGSGAYEQYF
TRBV10-3	TRBJ1-1	16	CAISETRATMNTEAFF
TRBV2	TRBJ2-2	16	CASAAGEHSNTGELFF
TRBV9	TRBJ2-2	16	CASNYHDQPPTGELFF
TRBV18	TRBJ1-1	13	CASSPGMNTEAFF
TRBV2	TRBJ1-5	14	CASSPGQADQPQHF
TRBV28	TRBJ1-5	16	CASSPPRQGGNQPQHF
TRBV20-1	TRBJ2-2	14	CSASRQVNTGELFF
TRBV19	TRBJ1-5	14	CASSGTGGVQPQHF
TRBV30	TRBJ2-3	15	CAWSAAAGWTDTQYF
TRBV29-1	TRBJ1-1	17	CSAAGTLGQSKNTEAFF
TRBV6-5	TRBJ2-1	16	CASSYGGAPSGIEQFF
TRBV15	TRBJ1-1	12	CATWRENTEAFF
TRBV19	TRBJ2-1	14	CASNFRGSINEQFF
TRBV28	TRBJ1-2	15	CASSLIGQGGNGYTF
TRBV28	TRBJ1-6	21	CASSPYVFRDRTSSYNSPLHF
TRBV6-5	TRBJ1-1	13	CASSRTQNTEAFF
TRBV27	TRBJ2-7	15	CASSLSGQGSYEQYF
TRBV5-6	TRBJ2-1	18	CASSLGGLAFYSYNEQFF
TRBV28	TRBJ1-5	15	CASSLLGRTGQPQHF
TRBV28	TRBJ1-2	13	CASKGEHTDGYTF
TRBV7-6	TRBJ1-2	16	CASSPSTGSPVRGYTF
TRBV28	TRBJ2-5	15	CASSHRDRVQETQYF
TRBV5-1	TRBJ1-2	15	CASSLDGRGNYGYTF
TRBV11-2	TRBJ1-4	19	CASSSGRRGENMVNEKLFF
TRBV19	TRBJ1-6	15	CASSVDRGQNSPLHF
TRBV6-5	TRBJ2-7	13	CASSYSWPYEQYF
TRBV24-1	TRBJ2-1	14	CATSGRGHKDEQFF
TRBV19	TRBJ1-5	14	CASSIEDRNQPQHF
TRBV6-5	TRBJ1-2	12	CASTSLSDGYTF
TRBV6-5	TRBJ1-2	14	CASSYSDGGYGYTF
TRBV9	TRBJ1-2	15	CASSVYGQGDYGYTF
TRBV27	TRBJ1-1	13	CASSSQGATEAFF
TRBV5-1	TRBJ2-1	16	CASSLEGGSPYNEQFF
TRBV18	TRBJ2-7	16	CASSPSGGPMPYEQYF
TRBV11-2	TRBJ1-1	13	CASSISGTTEAFF
TRBV2	TRBJ2-2	14	CASMGTSNTGELFF
TRBV9	TRBJ2-5	14	CASSRTGPQETQYF
TRBV4-1	TRBJ1-2	15	CASSQVATAPDGYTF
TRBV3-1/TRBV3-2	TRBJ1-3	14	CASSDRGFGNTIYF
TRBV6-2/TRBV6-3	TRBJ1-1	14	CASSYSNTNTEAFF
TRBV18	TRBJ2-1	14	CASSPRASREVMFF
TRBV28	TRBJ2-5	13	CASTPGAEETQYF
TRBV24-1	TRBJ1-2	16	CATSDSAGTGSYGYTF
TRBV7-3	TRBJ2-3	16	CASSLMLAASTDTQYF
TRBV28	TRBJ2-1	15	CASWGGASPYNEQFF